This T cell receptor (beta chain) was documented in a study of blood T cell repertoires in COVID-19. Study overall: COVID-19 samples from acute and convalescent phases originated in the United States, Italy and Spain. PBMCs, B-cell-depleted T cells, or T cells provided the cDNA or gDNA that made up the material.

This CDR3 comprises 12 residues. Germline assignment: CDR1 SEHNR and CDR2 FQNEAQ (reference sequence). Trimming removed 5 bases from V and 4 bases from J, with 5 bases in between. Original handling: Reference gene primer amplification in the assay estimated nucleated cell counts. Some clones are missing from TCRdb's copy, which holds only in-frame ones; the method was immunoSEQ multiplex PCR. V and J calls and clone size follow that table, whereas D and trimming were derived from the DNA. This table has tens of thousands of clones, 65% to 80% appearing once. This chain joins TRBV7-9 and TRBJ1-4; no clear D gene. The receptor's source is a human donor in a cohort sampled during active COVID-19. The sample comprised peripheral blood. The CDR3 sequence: CASSHSNEKLFF. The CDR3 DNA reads TGTGCCAGCAGCCATAGTAATGAAAAACTGTTTTTT. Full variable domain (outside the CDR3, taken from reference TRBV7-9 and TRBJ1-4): DTGVSQNPRHKITKRGQNVTFRCDPISEHNRLYWYRQTLGQGPEFLTYFQNEAQLEKSRLLSDRFSAERPKGSFSTLEIQRTEQGDSAMYLCASSHSNEKLFFGSGTQLSVL.